What follows is one T cell receptor beta chain and its context. No antigen is known for it. Each CD8+ T cell subset was flow-sorted in triplicate, with roughly 310,000 cells per subset placed directly into RLT lysis buffer. To keep memory contaminants out, a stringent definition of naive CD8+ T cells was applied: CD45RO-CCR7+CD27+CD95-. Standard density gradient centrifugation was used to isolate peripheral blood mononuclear cells from buffy coats. A FACSAria III was used to flow-sort naive CD8+ T cells into CXCR3-negative and CXCR3-positive populations. An RNeasy Mini Kit was used to extract total RNA from the sorted cells. Sequencing used a NextSeq 550. The Human TCR Profiling Kit (MiLaboratory) was used to make UMI-labeled 5' RACE TRB cDNA libraries. cDNA synthesis used the entire amount of extracted RNA, and PCR amplification then used the entire amount of cDNA produced. The libraries were made side by side, with each library going through the same number of PCR cycles. Per the original workflow: About 53,000 +/- 10,000 unique UMI-labeled TRB cDNA molecules per library were extracted with MIGEC and MiXCR, with at least two reads per UMI required. On average, approximately 40,000 +/- 10,000 functional in-frame TRB CDR3 nucleotide clonotypes lacking stop codons were found per library. After downsampling to 5000 UMI-labeled TRB molecules per sample, diversity metrics such as normalized Shannon-Wiener and Chao1 were calculated in VDJtools. Clonotype-size-weighted physicochemical properties of the central five CDR3 residues (interaction energy, strength, volume and Kidera factor 4) were computed in VDJtools. With the reads reprocessed by TCRdb, a single entry stands for each CDR3 protein sequence and no DNA is reported. These V and J calls originate from TCRdb's pipeline instead of the authors' own analysis. The table kept for this sample lists some 68,000 distinct CDR3 sequences. Around 5% of the sample comes from the top ten.

These data come from a study of CXCR3-negative and CXCR3-positive naive CD8 T cells (dated by TCRdb to between 2018 and 2021). Regarding the complete study: In total, some 130 million TRB reads were obtained, or roughly 1.5 +/- 0.3 million reads per library. For the TRBV-TRBJ cluster analysis, the naive subsets came from 5 donors, while the memory cells came from 3 donors. Diversity and physicochemical repertoire analyses were performed on about a dozen donors pooled from two independent experiments.

The paper as a whole reports these results and caveats: TRB CDR3s from CXCR3-positive naive cells showed higher hydrophobicity (lower Kidera factor 4), lower energy, and higher strength and volume indices than CXCR3-negative naive cells. Because surface CD5, which is linked to self-reactivity in mice, was comparable between the naive subsets, TCR interaction strength was also inferred from TRB CDR3 physicochemical properties. Repertoire diversity was comparably high in both naive subsets but much lower in memory CD8+ T cells. Similar TRBV-TRBJ usage was shown by naive CXCR3-negative and CXCR3-positive cells from the same donor, whereas distinct patterns were shown by memory cells. Freshly isolated PBMCs were used for most assays because CXCR3 expression partially decreased after cryopreservation.

There are 12 amino acids in the CDR3, from cysteine to phenylalanine inclusive. The record lacks a DNA sequence. The germline V gene encodes CDR1 SQVTM and CDR2 ANQGSEA. The clonotype was recovered from a human donor in good health. Some clones in this sample may be carry-over from other donors' samples. The sequenced sample consisted of naive CXCR3+ CD8+ T cells from blood. The cell subset or site label corresponds to: CD45RO-CCR7+CD27+CD95- naive CD8+ T cells expressing CXCR3 (TNR3+). The chain is made from TRBV29-1 and TRBJ2-7; TCRdb's D call, TRBD2, is unchecked because there is no DNA. This receptor has the CDR3 CSVSPVGAEQYF.